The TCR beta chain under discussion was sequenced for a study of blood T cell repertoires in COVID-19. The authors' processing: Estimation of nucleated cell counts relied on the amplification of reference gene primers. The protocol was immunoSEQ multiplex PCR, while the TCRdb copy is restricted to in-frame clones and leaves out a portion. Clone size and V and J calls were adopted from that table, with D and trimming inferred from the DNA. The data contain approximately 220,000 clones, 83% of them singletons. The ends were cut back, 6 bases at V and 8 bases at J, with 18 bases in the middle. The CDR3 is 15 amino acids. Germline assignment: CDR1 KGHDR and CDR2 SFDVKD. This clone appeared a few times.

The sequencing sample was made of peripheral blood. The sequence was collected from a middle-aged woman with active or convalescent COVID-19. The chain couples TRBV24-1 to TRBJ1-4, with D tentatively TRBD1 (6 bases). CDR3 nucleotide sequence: TGTGCCACCAGTCCGGCCGGGGGGCATTTCGAAAAACTGTTTTTT. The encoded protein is CATSPAGGHFEKLFF.